This T cell receptor (beta chain) is from a study of spatial heterogeneity in lung cancer. Across the whole study: Alpha-chain sequences were detected in numbers that were consistently lower than beta-chain sequences. The library had UMIs, and each TCR and UMI pair averaged more than ten raw reads. Study results and limitations: There were more appearances of ubiquitous expanded tumor TCRs in blood at resection than at follow-up.

Unique molecular identifiers tagged every individual TCR cDNA molecule. One entry per CDR3 protein, called by TCRdb with MiXCR from the 5' RACE reads. The table shows more than 85,000 distinct CDR3 sequences, with approximately 8.6% occurring only once. The CDR3 spans 15 residues. Germline assignment: CDR1 SGHAT and CDR2 FQNNGV. Trimming took 5 bases from V and 5 from J; bases not matched to a gene: 9. Comment on this clonotype: Its antigen is currently unknown.

Time point noted: sample taken at primary tumor resection. Frozen PBMC, nontumor lung or tumor provided whole RNA, which was sequenced unsorted. This specimen was PBMCs, taken at surgery. The rearrangement joins TRBV11-2 to TRBJ1-1; 9 bases align to TRBD1. The receptor comes from a male donor with early-stage non-small cell lung cancer. The CDR3 loop is CASSQGGTGLTEAFF. CDR3 in DNA: TGTGCCAGCAGCCAAGGCGGGACAGGGCTTACTGAAGCTTTCTTT.